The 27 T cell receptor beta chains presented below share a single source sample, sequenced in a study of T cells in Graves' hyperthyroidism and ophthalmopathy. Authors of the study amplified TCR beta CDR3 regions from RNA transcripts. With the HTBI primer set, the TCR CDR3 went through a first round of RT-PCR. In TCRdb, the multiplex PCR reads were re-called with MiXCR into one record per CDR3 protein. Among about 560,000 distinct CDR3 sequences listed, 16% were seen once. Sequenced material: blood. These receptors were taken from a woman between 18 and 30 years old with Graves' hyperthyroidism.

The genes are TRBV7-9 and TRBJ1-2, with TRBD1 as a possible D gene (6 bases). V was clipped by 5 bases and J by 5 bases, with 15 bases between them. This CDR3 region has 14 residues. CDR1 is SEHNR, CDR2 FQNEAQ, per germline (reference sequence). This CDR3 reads CASSASGTQYGYTF. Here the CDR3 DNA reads TGTGCCAGCAGCGCCTCCGGGACACAGTATGGCTACACCTTC.

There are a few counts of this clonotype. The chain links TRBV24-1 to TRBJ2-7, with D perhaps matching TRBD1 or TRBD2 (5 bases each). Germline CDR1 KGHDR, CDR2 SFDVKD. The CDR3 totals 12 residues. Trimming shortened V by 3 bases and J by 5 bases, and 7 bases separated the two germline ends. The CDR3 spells CATSDGGHEQYF. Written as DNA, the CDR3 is TGTGCCACCAGTGATGGGGGACACGAGCAGTACTTC.

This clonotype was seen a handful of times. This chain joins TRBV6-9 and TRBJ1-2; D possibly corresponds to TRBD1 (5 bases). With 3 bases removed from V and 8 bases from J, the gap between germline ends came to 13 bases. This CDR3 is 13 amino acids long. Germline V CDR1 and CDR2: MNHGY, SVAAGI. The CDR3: CASSYEGLEGYTF. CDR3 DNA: TGTGCCAGCAGTTACGAGGGGCTGGAGGGCTACACCTTC.

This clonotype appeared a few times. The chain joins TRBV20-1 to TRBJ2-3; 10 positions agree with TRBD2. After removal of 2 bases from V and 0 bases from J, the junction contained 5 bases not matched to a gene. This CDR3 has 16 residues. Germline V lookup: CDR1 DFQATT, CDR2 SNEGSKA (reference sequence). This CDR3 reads CSARLAGVESTDTQYF. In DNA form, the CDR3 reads TGCAGTGCTAGACTAGCGGGAGTAGAGAGCACAGATACGCAGTATTTT.

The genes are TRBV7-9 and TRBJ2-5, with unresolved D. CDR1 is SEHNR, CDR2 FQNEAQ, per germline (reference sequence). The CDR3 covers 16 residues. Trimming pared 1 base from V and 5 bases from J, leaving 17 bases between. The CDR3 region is CASSLGNPVNGETQYF. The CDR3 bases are TGTGCCAGCAGCTTAGGAAACCCGGTCAACGGGGAGACCCAGTACTTC.

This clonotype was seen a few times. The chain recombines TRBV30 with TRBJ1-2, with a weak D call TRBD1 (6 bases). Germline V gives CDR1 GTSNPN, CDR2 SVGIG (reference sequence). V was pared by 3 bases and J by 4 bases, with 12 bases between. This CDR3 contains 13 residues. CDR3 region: CAWSVGQPYGYTF. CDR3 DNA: TGTGCCTGGAGCGTAGGACAGCCCTATGGCTACACCTTC.

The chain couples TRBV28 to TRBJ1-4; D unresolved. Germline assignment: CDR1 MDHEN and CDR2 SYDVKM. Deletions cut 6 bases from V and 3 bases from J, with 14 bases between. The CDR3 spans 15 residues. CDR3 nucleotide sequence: TGTGCCAGCAGACCGCGGGCCCTCTCTAATGAAAAACTGTTTTTT. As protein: CASRPRALSNEKLFF.

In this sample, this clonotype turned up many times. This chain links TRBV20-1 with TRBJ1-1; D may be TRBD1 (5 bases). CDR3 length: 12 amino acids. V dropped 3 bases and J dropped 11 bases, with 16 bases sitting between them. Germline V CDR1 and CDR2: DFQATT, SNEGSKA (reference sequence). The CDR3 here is CSASSVGVRAFF. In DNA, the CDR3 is TGCAGTGCTAGTAGTGTGGGGGTGAGGGCTTTCTTT.

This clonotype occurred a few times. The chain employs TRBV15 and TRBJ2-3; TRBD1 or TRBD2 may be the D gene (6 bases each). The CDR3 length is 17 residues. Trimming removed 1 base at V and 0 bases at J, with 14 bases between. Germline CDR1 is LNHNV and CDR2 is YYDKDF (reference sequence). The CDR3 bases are TGTGCCACCAGCAGAGGTGGGGGGCCTTCTAGCACAGATACGCAGTATTTT. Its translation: CATSRGGGPSSTDTQYF.

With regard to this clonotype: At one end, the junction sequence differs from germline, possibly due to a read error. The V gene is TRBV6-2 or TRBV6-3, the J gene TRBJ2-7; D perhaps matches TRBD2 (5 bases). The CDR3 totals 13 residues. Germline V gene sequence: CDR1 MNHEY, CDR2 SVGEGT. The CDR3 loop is CASSYVQDYGQYF. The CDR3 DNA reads TGTGCCAGCAGTTACGTCCAAGACTACGGGCAGTACTTC.

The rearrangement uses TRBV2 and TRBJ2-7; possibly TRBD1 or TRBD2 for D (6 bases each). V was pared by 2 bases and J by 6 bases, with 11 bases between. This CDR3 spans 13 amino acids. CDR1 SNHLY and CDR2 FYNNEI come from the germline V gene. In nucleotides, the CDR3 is TGTGCCAGCAGTGAAATTGAGGGGGGCGAGCAGTACTTC. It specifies CASSEIEGGEQYF. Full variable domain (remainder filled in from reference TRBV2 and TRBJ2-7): EPEVTQTPSHQVTQMGQEVILRCVPISNHLYFYWYRQILGQKVEFLVSFYNNEISEKSEIFDDQFSVERPDGSNFTLKIRSTKLEDSAMYFCASSEIEGGEQYFGPGTRLTVT.

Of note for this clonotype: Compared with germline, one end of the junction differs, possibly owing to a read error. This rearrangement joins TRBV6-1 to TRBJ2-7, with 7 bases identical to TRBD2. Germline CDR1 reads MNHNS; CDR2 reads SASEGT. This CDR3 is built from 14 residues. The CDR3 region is CAIERYGRTYEQYF. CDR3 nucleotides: TGCGCCATTGAGAGGTACGGGAGGACCTACGAGCAGTACTTC.

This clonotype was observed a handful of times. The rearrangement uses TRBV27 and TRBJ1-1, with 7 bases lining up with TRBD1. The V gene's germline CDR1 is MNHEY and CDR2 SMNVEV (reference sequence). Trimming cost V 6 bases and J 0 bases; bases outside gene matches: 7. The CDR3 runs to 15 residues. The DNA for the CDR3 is TGTGCCAGCAGACGGGCAGGGGGTTTGAACACTGAAGCTTTCTTT. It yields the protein CASRRAGGLNTEAFF.

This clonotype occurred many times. The CDR3 nucleotides read TGTGCCAGCAGTTACGTCTATCCGAATCAGCCCCAGCATTTT. Its translation is CASSYVYPNQPQHF. The chain combines TRBV6-2 or TRBV6-3 with TRBJ1-5, with D uncertain. Trimming took 2 bases from V and 4 from J, leaving 9 bases between them. CDR1 MNHEY and CDR2 SVGEGT come from the germline V gene. This CDR3 is built from 14 residues.

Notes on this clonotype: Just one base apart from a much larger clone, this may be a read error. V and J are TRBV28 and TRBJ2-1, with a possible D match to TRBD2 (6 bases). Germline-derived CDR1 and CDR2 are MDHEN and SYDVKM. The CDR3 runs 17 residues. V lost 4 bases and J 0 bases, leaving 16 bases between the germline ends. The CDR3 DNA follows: TGTGCCAGCAGTTCCGGGACTCCACTGAGCTCCTACAATGAGCAGTTCTTC. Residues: CASSSGTPLSSYNEQFF. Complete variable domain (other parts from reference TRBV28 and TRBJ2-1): DVKVTQSSRYLVKRTGEKVFLECVQDMDHENMFWYRQDPGLGLRLIYFSYDVKMKEKGDIPEGYSVSREKKERFSLILESASTNQTSMYLCASSSGTPLSSYNEQFFGPGTRLTVL.

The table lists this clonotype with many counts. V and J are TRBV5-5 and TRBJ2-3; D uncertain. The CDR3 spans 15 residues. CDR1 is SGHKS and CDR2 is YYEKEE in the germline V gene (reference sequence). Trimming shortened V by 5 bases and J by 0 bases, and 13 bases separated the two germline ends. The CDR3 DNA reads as TGTGCCAGCAGGGGCCAGACGACTAGCACAGATACGCAGTATTTT. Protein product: CASRGQTTSTDTQYF.

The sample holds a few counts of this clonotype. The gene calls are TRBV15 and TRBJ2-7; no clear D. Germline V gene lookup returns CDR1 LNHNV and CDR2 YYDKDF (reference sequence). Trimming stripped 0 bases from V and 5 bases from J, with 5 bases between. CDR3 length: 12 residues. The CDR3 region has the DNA TGTGCCACCAGCAGAGATTCCCACGAGCAGTACTTC. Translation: CATSRDSHEQYF. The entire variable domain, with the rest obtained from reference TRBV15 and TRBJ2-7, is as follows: DAMVIQNPRYQVTQFGKPVTLSCSQTLNHNVMYWYQQKSSQAPKLLFHYYDKDFNNEADTPDNFQSRRPNTSFCFLDIRSPGLGDTAMYLCATSRDSHEQYFGPGTRLTVT.

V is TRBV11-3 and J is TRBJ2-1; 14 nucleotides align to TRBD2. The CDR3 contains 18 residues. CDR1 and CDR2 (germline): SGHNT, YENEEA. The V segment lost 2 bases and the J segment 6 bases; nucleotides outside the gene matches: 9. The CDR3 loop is CASSLSGTSGSRLNEQFF. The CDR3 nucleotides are TGTGCCAGCAGCTTATCCGGGACTAGCGGGAGCAGACTCAATGAGCAGTTCTTC.

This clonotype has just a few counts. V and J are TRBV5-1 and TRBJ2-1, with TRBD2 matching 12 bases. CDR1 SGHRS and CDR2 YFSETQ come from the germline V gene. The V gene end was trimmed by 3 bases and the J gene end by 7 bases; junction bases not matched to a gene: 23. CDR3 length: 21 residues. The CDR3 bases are TGCGCCAGCAGCTACCCTACTACCGGGACTAGCGGGCCCGACTTTAGGAATGAGCAGTTCTTC. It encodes CASSYPTTGTSGPDFRNEQFF.

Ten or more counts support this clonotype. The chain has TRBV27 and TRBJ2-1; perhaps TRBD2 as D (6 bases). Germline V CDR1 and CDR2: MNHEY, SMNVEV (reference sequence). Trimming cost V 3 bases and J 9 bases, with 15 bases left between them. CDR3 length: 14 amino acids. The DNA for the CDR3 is TGTGCCAGCAGTTTCGACGGGAGAGGTATTGAGCAGTTCTTC. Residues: CASSFDGRGIEQFF.

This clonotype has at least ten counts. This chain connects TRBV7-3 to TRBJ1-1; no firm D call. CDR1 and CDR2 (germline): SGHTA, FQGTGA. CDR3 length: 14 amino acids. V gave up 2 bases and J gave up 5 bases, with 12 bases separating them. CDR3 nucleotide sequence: TGTGCCAGCAGCTTAGAGGGCGGGGTGACTGAAGCTTTCTTT. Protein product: CASSLEGGVTEAFF.

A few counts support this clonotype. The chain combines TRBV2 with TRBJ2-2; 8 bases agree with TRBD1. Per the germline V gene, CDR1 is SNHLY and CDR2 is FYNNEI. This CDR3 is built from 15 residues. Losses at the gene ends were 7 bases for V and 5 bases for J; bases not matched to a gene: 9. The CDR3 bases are TGTGCCAGCACCGAGGACAGGGTGAAAACCGGGGAGCTGTTTTTT. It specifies CASTEDRVKTGELFF.

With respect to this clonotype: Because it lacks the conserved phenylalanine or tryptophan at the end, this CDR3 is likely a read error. The CDR3 protein is CSARDLGRLSYNEQFS. The CDR3 nucleotides are TGCAGTGCTAGAGATCTTGGGCGGCTTTCTTACAATGAGCAGTTCTCC. This chain joins TRBV20-1 and TRBJ2-1; D gene unclear. Germline assignment: CDR1 DFQATT and CDR2 SNEGSKA (reference sequence). The CDR3 spans 16 residues. Trimming stripped 0 bases from V and 4 bases from J, with 16 bases between.

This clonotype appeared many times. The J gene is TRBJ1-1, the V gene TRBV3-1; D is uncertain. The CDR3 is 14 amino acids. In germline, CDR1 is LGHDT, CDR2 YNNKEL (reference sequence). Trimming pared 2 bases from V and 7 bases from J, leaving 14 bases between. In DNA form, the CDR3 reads TGTGCCAGCAGCCAAAGGGAGACTCGGGTTGAAGCTTTCTTT. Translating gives CASSQRETRVEAFF. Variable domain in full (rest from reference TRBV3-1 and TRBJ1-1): DTAVSQTPKYLVTQMGNDKSIKCEQNLGHDTMYWYKQDSKKFLKIMFSYNNKELIINETVPNRFSPKSPDKAHLNLHINSLELGDSAVYFCASSQRETRVEAFFGQGTRLTVV.

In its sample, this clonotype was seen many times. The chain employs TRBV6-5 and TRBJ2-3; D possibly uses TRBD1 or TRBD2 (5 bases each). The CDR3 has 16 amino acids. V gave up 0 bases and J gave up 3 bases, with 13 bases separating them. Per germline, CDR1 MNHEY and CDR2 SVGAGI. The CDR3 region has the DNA TGTGCCAGCAGTTACTCTCTGGGGGAGAGGACAGATACGCAGTATTTT. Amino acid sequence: CASSYSLGERTDTQYF.

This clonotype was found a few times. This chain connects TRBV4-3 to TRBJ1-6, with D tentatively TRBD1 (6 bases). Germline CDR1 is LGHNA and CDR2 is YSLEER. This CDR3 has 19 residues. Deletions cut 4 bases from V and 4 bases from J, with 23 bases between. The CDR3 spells CASSRFGQPQASYNSPLHF. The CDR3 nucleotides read TGCGCCAGCAGCCGCTTTGGACAGCCGCAAGCCTCTTATAATTCACCCCTCCACTTT.

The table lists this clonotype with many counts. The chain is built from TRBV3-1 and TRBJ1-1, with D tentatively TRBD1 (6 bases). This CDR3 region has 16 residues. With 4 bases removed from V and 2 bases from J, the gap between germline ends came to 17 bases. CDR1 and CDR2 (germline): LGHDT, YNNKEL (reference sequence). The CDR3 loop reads CASSPRTVFLNTEAFF. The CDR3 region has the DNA TGTGCCAGCAGCCCTCGGACAGTCTTCCTTAACACTGAAGCTTTCTTT.